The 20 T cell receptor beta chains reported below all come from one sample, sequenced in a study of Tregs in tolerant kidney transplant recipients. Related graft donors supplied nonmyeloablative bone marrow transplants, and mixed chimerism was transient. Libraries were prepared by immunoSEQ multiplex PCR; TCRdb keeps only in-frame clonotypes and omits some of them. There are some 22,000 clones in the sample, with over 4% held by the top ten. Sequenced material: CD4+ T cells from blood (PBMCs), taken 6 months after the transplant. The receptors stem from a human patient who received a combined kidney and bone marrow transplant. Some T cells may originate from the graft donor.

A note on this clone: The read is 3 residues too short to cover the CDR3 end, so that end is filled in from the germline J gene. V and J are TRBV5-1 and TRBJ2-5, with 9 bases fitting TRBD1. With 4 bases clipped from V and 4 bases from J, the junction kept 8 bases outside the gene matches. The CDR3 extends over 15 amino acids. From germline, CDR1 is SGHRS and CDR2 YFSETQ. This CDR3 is CASSGGTGTGETQYF. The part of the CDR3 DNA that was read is TGCGCCAGCAGCGGGGGGACAGGGACGGGAGAGACC.

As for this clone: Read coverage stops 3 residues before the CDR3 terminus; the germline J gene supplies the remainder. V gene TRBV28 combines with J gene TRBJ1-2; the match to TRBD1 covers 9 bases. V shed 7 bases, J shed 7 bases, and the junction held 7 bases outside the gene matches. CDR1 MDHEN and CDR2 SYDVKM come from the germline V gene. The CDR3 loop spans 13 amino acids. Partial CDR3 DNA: TGTGCCAGCAACTTACAGGGGGCGCGTGGC. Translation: CASNLQGARG. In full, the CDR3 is CASNLQGARGYTF.

CDR3 residues: CASSYAGSGYGYTF. CDR3 DNA, as far as it was read: TGTGCCAGCAGTTACGCGGGGTCGGGCTATGGC. V is TRBV6-2 or TRBV6-3 and J is TRBJ1-2; D uncertain. The sequence runs out 3 residues before the end of the CDR3; the remainder is reconstructed from the germline J gene. Germline V lookup: CDR1 MNHEY, CDR2 SVGEGT. The CDR3 consists of 14 residues. Trimming took off 2 bases at V and 4 bases at J, with 11 bases between the two ends.

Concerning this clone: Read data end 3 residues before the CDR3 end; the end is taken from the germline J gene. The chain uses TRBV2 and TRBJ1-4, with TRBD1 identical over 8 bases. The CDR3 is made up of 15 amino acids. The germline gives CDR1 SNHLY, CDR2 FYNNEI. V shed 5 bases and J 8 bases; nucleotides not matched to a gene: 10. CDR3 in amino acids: CASSSRTGRSEKLFF. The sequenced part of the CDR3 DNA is TGTGCCAGCAGTAGCCGGACAGGGCGCTCGGAAAAA.

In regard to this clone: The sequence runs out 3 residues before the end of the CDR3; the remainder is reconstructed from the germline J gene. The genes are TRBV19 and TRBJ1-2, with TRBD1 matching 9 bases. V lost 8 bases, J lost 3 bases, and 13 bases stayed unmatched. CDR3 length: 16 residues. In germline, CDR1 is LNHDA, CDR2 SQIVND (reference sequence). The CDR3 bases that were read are TGTGCCAGTCGCTCCTCCCACAGGGGGCTAGACTATGGC. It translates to CASRSSHRGLDYG. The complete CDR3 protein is CASRSSHRGLDYGYTF.

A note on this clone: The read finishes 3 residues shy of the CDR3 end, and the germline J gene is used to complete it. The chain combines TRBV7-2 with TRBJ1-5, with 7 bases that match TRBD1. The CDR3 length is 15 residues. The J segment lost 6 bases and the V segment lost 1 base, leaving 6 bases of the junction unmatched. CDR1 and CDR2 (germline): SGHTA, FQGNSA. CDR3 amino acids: CASSLVRGRGQPQHF. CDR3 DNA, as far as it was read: TGTGCCAGCAGCTTAGTAAGGGGGCGGGGTCAGCCC.

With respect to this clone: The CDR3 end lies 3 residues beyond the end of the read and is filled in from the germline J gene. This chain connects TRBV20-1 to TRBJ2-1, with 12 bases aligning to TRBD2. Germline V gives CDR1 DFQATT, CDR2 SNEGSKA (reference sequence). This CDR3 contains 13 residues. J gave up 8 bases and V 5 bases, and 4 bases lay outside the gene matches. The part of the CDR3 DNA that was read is TGCAGTGCTCTAGCGGGAGGGCCTGATGAG. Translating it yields CSALAGGPDE. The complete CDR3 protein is CSALAGGPDEQFF.

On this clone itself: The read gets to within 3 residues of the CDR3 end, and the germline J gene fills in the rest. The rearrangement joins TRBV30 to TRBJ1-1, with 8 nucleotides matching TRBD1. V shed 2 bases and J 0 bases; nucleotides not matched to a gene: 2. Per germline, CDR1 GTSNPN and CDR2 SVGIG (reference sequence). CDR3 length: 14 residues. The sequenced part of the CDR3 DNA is TGTGCCTGGAGTCGGACAGGGCTGAACACTGAA. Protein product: CAWSRTGLNTE. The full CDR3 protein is CAWSRTGLNTEAFF.

The chain's CDR3 is CASRARRVGTDTQYF. The covered CDR3 bases are TGTGCCAGCAGGGCTCGGAGGGTTGGGACAGATACG. V gene TRBV7-9 combines with J gene TRBJ2-3, with D perhaps TRBD2 (6 bases). The read finishes 3 residues shy of the CDR3 end, and the germline J gene is used to complete it. This CDR3 region has 15 residues. Germline CDR1 is SEHNR and CDR2 is FQNEAQ (reference sequence). V shed 6 bases and J shed 3 bases, with 16 bases lying between them.

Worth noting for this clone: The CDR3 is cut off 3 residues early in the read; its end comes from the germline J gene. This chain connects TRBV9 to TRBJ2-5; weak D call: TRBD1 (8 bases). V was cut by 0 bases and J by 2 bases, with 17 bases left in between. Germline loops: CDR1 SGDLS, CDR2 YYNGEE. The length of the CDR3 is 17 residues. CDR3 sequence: CASSVGGSGTGQETQYF. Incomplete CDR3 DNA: TGTGCCAGCAGCGTAGGGGGAAGCGGGACAGGACAAGAGACC.

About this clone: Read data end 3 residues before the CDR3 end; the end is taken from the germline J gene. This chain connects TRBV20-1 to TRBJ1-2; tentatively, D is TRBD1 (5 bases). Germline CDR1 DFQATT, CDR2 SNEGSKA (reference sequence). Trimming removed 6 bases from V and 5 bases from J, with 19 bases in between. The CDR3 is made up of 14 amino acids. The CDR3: CSALVKGMGYGYTF. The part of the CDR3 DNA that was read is TGCAGTGCCTTAGTTAAGGGGATGGGTTATGGC.

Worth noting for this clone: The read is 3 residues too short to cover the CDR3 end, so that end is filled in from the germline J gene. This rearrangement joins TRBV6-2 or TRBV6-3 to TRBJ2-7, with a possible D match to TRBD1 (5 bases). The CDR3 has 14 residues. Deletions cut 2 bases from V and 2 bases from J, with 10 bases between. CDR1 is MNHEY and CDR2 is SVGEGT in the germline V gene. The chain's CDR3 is CASSYQGSPYEQYF. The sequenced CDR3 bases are TGTGCCAGCAGTTACCAGGGTAGCCCCTACGAG.

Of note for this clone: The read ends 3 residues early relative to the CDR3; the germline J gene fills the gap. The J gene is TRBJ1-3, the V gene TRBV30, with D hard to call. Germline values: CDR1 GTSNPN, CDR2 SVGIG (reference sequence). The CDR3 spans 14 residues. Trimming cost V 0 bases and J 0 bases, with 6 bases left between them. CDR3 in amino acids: CAWSVTNSGNTIYF. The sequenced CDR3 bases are TGTGCCTGGAGTGTAACAAACTCTGGAAACACC.

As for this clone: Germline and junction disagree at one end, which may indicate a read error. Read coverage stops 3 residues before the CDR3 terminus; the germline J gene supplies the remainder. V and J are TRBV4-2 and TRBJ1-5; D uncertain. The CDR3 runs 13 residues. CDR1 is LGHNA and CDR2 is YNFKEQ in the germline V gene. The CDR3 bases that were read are TGCGCCAGCAGCCCCGAGGTCGATCAGCCC. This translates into CASSPEVDQP. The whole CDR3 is CASSPEVDQPQHF.

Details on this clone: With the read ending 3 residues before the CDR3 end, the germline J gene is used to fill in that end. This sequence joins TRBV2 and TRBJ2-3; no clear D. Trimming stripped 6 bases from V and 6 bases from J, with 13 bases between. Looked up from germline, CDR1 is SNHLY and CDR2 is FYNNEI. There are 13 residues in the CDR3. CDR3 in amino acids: CASSDDSNDTQYF. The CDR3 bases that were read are TGTGCCAGCAGCGACGACTCGAATGATACG.

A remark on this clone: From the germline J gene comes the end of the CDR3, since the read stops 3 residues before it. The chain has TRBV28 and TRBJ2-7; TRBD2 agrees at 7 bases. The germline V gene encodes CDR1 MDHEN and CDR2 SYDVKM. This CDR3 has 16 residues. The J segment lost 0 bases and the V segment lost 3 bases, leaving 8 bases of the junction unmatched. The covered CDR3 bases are TGTGCCAGCAGTTTTACGTTAGCGGGCCTCTCCTACGAG. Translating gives CASSFTLAGLSYE. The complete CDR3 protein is CASSFTLAGLSYEQYF.

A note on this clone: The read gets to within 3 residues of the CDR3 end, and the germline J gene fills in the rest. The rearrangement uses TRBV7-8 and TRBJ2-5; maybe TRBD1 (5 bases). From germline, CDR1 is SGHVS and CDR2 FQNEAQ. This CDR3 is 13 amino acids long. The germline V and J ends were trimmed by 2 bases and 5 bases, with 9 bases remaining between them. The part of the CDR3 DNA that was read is TGTGCCAGCAGCTTATCAGGGATGGAGACC. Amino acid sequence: CASSLSGMET. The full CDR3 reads CASSLSGMETQYF.

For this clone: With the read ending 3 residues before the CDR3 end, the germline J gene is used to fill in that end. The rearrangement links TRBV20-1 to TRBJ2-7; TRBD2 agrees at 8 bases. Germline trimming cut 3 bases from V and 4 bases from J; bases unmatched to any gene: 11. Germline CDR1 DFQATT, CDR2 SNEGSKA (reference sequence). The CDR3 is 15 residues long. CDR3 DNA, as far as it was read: TGCAGTGCTAGGGATTCTGCGGGAGGAGGGTACGAG. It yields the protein CSARDSAGGGYE. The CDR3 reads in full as CSARDSAGGGYEQYF.

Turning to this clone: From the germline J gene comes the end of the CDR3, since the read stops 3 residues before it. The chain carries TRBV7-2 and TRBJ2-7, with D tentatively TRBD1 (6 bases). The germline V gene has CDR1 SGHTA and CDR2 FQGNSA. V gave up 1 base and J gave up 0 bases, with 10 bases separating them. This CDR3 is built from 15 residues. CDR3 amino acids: CASSLVWDISYEQYF. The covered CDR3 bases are TGTGCCAGCAGCTTAGTTTGGGACATCTCCTACGAG.

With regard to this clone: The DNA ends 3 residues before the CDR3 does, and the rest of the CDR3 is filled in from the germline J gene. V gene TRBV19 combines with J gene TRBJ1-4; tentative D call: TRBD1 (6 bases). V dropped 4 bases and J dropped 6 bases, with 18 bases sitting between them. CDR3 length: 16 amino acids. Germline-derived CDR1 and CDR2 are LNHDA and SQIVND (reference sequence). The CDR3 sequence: CASSNPNRVGHEKLFF. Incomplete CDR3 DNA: TGTGCCAGTAGTAACCCAAACAGGGTGGGGCATGAAAAA.